A selection of T cell receptor beta chains follows, all from one sample in a study of resident and recirculating memory T cells in vitiligo. Assay: immunoSEQ multiplex PCR; the TCRdb copy retains only in-frame clones and omits some. The table lists roughly 40,000 clones, around 90% of them singletons. The specimen was blood. Every receptor here comes from a male donor with vitiligo. CDR3s include the opening cysteine and the closing phenylalanine or tryptophan.

J	V	CDR3
TRBJ2-7	TRBV7-9	CASSLVAPKGYYEQYF
TRBJ2-1	TRBV28	CASSLNRGGNNEQFF
TRBJ1-4	TRBV7-2	CASSSLGLGAGEKLFF
TRBJ2-1	TRBV6-5	CASSYREGNEQFF
TRBJ2-5	TRBV6-5	CASRTGVQETQYF
TRBJ2-2	TRBV4-2	CASSLGQGNTGELFF
TRBJ2-5	TRBV30	CAWSEGLAEGETQYF
TRBJ2-1	TRBV5-1	CASSPARTSGSYNEQFF
TRBJ2-7	TRBV28	CASTTGGYEQYF
TRBJ1-6	TRBV27	CASSLDSLNSPLHF
TRBJ1-2	TRBV4-2	CASSQRTGSGYGYTF
TRBJ1-4	TRBV5-1	CASRFIPEEEKLFF
TRBJ2-4	TRBV5-6	CASSLFGENIQYF
TRBJ1-1	TRBV19	CASSIRGNNEAFF
TRBJ2-1	TRBV6-4	CASSGGETHEQFF
TRBJ1-1	TRBV28	CASSLPPTGATEAFF
TRBJ1-6	TRBV5-6	CASSPSTNSPLHF
TRBJ2-2	TRBV7-9	CASSLGPGGATGELFF
TRBJ2-1	TRBV11-2	CASSLGLASYNEQFF
TRBJ1-2	TRBV5-7	CASSLEGGGYGYTF
TRBJ2-5	TRBV14	CASIDVGRAGGETQYF
TRBJ2-1	TRBV13	CASSLAGGEQFF
TRBJ1-6	TRBV5-8	CASTLHNSPLHF
TRBJ2-1	TRBV4-3	CASSPLWGATSGGSLGNEQFF
TRBJ1-4	TRBV2	CASKGQGAFEKLFF
TRBJ1-2	TRBV19	CASKLGQSSNYGYTF
TRBJ1-1	TRBV7-3	CASSLTGGDTEAFF
TRBJ1-1	TRBV4-2	CASSPGEADTEAFF
TRBJ1-6	TRBV4-3	CASSLGLGANSPLHF
TRBJ1-6	TRBV5-4	CASSSTGGRSPLHF
TRBJ2-2	TRBV5-4	CASSSYKQGNTGELFF